This T cell receptor beta chain was recorded in a study of shared clonotypes between healthy human individuals. The table lists this clone with a count of one. TCRdb keeps only in-frame clones here, not all; method: immunoSEQ multiplex PCR. The table shows around 2,000,000 clones, with approximately 95% occurring only once. Cells designated naive CD8 were CD45RO-negative and were positively selected for CCR7, with terminally differentiated effector memory CD45RA+ cells excluded. The V gene's germline CDR1 is SGHDN and CDR2 FVKESK. The CDR3 is 22 amino acids. Trimming cost V 5 bases and J 0 bases, with 29 bases left between them.

The sequence derives from a man younger than 35 in good health. The sample taken for sequencing was naive CD8+ T cells sorted from blood. J is TRBJ2-6 and V is TRBV14; D not certain. The CDR3 coding sequence is TGTGCCAGCAGCGCGCATCACCGGAGCACGGTGCCTGATCTCTCTGGGGCCAACGTCCTGACTTTC. It encodes CASSAHHRSTVPDLSGANVLTF.